This T cell receptor (beta chain) was found in a study of blood T cell repertoires in COVID-19. Sequencing used immunoSEQ multiplex PCR; TCRdb keeps in-frame clones, though not all of them. The sample has 120,000 or so clones, around 80% seen once. The CDR3 length is 13 residues. The trim removed 3 bases at V and 8 bases at J, leaving 7 bases unmatched. The germline V gene encodes CDR1 MNHNS and CDR2 SASEGT. This chain uses TRBV6-1 with TRBJ2-7; 7 nucleotides line up with TRBD1. Sequenced sample: peripheral blood. This TCR was sampled from an elderly man with active or convalescent COVID-19. The CDR3: CASSDQGESKQYF. DNA of the CDR3: TGTGCCAGCAGTGATCAGGGGGAATCGAAGCAGTACTTC.